The rows below give T cell receptor beta chains drawn from one sample of a study of CD8+ T cells in alopecia areata. Here immunoSEQ multiplex PCR was the method, and the copy in TCRdb shows in-frame clones only, minus some. The table has 150,000 or so clones, 87% seen once. The source was CD8+ T cells sorted from blood, collected at week 0. The receptors were gathered from a human donor with alopecia areata. The CDR3 runs from the conserved cysteine through the conserved F or W. The D gene is left open where the match is weak. Clone size, where shown, is once, few, many, or a class for clones that have expanded.

abundance,len,d_gene,j_gene,v_gene,CDR3aa,CDR3nt
once,14,.,TRBJ1-2,TRBV7-9,CASSLAGQGDGYTF,TGTGCCAGCAGCTTAGCGGGCCAGGGAGATGGCTACACCTTC
.,12,.,TRBJ2-2,TRBV30,CAWTWGTGELFF,TGTGCCTGGACCTGGGGCACCGGGGAGCTGTTTTTT
.,15,TRBD2,TRBJ2-1,TRBV5-1,CASTPSGGSYNEQFF,TGCGCCAGCACCCCTAGCGGGGGATCTTACAATGAGCAGTTCTTC
.,13,.,TRBJ2-3,TRBV9,CASSVGGTDTQYF,TGTGCCAGCAGCGTAGGCGGCACAGATACGCAGTATTTT
.,14,TRBD1,TRBJ1-1,TRBV5-1,CASSPGQGTGEAFF,TGCGCCAGCAGCCCTGGACAGGGAACGGGTGAAGCTTTCTTT
.,15,.,TRBJ2-7,TRBV9,CASSVGGADSYEQYF,TGTGCCAGCAGCGTAGGAGGGGCCGACTCCTACGAGCAGTACTTC
.,14,.,TRBJ2-7,TRBV27,CASMPRGFANEQYF,TGTGCCAGCATGCCTCGAGGTTTTGCCAACGAGCAGTACTTC
.,12,TRBD1,TRBJ2-4,TRBV13,CASSVQGDIQYF,TGTGCCAGCAGCGTCCAGGGGGACATTCAGTACTTC
once,16,.,TRBJ1-2,TRBV9,CASSSPMEETDYGYTF,TGTGCCAGCAGCTCTCCCATGGAGGAGACAGATTATGGCTACACCTTC
.,14,TRBD1,TRBJ2-1,TRBV4-1,CASSQGQGDGEQFF,TGCGCCAGCAGCCAAGGACAGGGGGATGGCGAGCAGTTCTTC
.,17,TRBD2,TRBJ2-2,TRBV23-1,CASFNRGLAENTGELFF,TGCGCCAGCTTTAACAGAGGACTAGCGGAGAACACCGGGGAGCTGTTTTTT
.,16,.,TRBJ2-4,TRBV5-6,CASSLDEGRIFNIQYF,TGTGCCAGCAGCTTGGACGAGGGGCGGATTTTTAACATTCAGTACTTC
.,14,TRBD1,TRBJ2-1,TRBV29-1,CSVEPGQGYNEQFF,TGCAGCGTCGAGCCGGGACAGGGGTACAATGAGCAGTTCTTC
.,13,.,TRBJ2-5,TRBV2,CASSVGGYETQYF,TGTGCCAGCAGTGTTGGGGGGTACGAGACCCAGTACTTC
.,11,TRBD1,TRBJ2-7,TRBV2,CASRDRVEQYF,TGTGCCAGCAGGGACAGGGTCGAGCAGTACTTC
.,12,.,TRBJ2-1,TRBV7-9,CASSLGSNEQFF,TGTGCCAGCAGCTTAGGTAGCAATGAGCAGTTCTTC
.,16,TRBD2,TRBJ2-1,TRBV27,CASSLRVAGAPNEQFF,TGTGCCAGCAGTTTACGGGTAGCGGGAGCTCCGAATGAGCAGTTCTTC
.,17,TRBD2,TRBJ2-1,TRBV15,CATSRTPAGGTYNEQFF,TGTGCCACCAGCAGGACCCCAGCGGGAGGGACCTACAATGAGCAGTTCTTC
.,15,TRBD2,TRBJ2-3,TRBV5-4,CASSAGLAATDTQYF,TGTGCCAGCAGCGCGGGACTAGCGGCCACAGATACGCAGTATTTT
.,13,.,TRBJ2-5,TRBV29-1,CSLWGAMGETQYF,TGCAGCCTCTGGGGGGCCATGGGAGAGACCCAGTACTTC
few,16,TRBD1,TRBJ2-6,TRBV29-1,CSVDDRGQTGANVLTF,TGCAGCGTTGATGACAGGGGGCAGACTGGGGCCAACGTCCTGACTTTC
.,14,.,TRBJ2-7,TRBV4-1,CASSQVGGSYEQYF,TGCGCCAGCAGCCAAGTGGGGGGTTCCTACGAGCAGTACTTC
.,15,TRBD1,TRBJ2-2,TRBV2,CASSADRANTGELFF,TGTGCCAGCAGTGCAGACAGGGCGAACACCGGGGAGCTGTTTTTT
.,14,.,TRBJ2-7,TRBV7-9,CASSLERQRYEQYF,TGTGCCAGCAGCTTAGAACGGCAGAGATACGAGCAGTACTTC
.,15,TRBD1,TRBJ2-2,TRBV7-2,CASSSDRGETGELFF,TGTGCCAGCAGCTCCGACAGGGGAGAGACCGGGGAGCTGTTTTTT
.,13,.,TRBJ2-7,TRBV7-9,CASSLDGTAEQYF,TGTGCCAGCAGCTTAGATGGGACGGCCGAGCAGTACTTC
.,15,TRBD2,TRBJ2-3,TRBV29-1,CSVEDYSGSVDTQYF,TGCAGCGTTGAAGATTATAGCGGGAGTGTGGATACGCAGTATTTT
.,17,TRBD2,TRBJ2-1,TRBV29-1,CSAEGLAGGRSYNEQFF,TGCAGCGCCGAAGGGCTAGCGGGAGGCCGATCCTACAATGAGCAGTTCTTC
.,14,TRBD1,TRBJ2-7,TRBV27,CASSTGTVAAEQYF,TGTGCCAGCAGTACCGGGACAGTGGCCGCTGAGCAGTACTTC
.,14,.,TRBJ2-1,TRBV7-8,CASSLFGTHNEQFF,TGTGCCAGCAGCTTGTTTGGGACACACAATGAGCAGTTCTTC
.,14,.,TRBJ2-1,TRBV29-1,CSLLGIPSRAEQFF,TGCAGCCTGCTAGGGATTCCCTCTCGTGCTGAGCAGTTCTTC
.,13,.,TRBJ1-1,TRBV4-1,CASSRAIGNEAFF,TGCGCCAGCAGCCGTGCGATAGGGAATGAAGCTTTCTTT
.,14,TRBD1,TRBJ2-7,TRBV6-5,CASSYSGTGGEQYF,TGTGCCAGCAGTTATTCCGGGACAGGCGGCGAGCAGTACTTC
.,12,.,TRBJ1-2,TRBV9,CASSAGIYGYTF,TGTGCCAGCAGCGCTGGGATCTATGGCTACACCTTC
.,16,TRBD2,TRBJ2-2,TRBV29-1,CSVEASTSGRAGELFF,TGCAGCGTTGAAGCTTCGACTAGCGGGAGGGCCGGGGAGCTGTTTTTT
.,14,.,TRBJ2-5,TRBV7-9,CASSLGATKETQYF,TGTGCCAGCAGCTTAGGTGCAACAAAAGAGACCCAGTACTTC
once,15,.,TRBJ2-6,TRBV9,CASSVAVSGANVLTF,TGTGCCAGCAGCGTAGCCGTATCTGGGGCCAACGTCCTGACTTTC
.,15,TRBD2,TRBJ2-5,TRBV5-4,CASSLRREGRETQYF,TGTGCCAGCAGCTTGCGGCGGGAGGGTCGAGAGACCCAGTACTTC
few,13,TRBD1,TRBJ2-7,TRBV29-1,CSVRTGSSYEQYF,TGCAGCGTTCGGACAGGTAGCTCCTACGAGCAGTACTTC
.,14,.,TRBJ2-1,TRBV27,CATRLVPAYNEQFF,TGTGCCACCCGACTAGTTCCCGCCTACAATGAGCAGTTCTTC
.,15,TRBD2,TRBJ2-1,TRBV27,CASSWTSGNFNEQFF,TGTGCCAGCAGTTGGACTAGCGGGAATTTCAATGAGCAGTTCTTC
once,13,TRBD1,TRBJ2-7,TRBV29-1,CSAAGTGGYEQYF,TGCAGCGCGGCCGGGACAGGGGGGTACGAGCAGTACTTC
.,13,.,TRBJ2-1,TRBV5-3,CARSLLAYNEQFF,TGTGCCAGAAGCTTGTTGGCGTACAATGAGCAGTTCTTC
.,12,.,TRBJ2-7,TRBV6-5,CASSPNRLEQYF,TGTGCCAGCAGCCCCAACCGTCTGGAGCAGTACTTC
.,12,.,TRBJ1-2,TRBV5-1,CASRPTDYGYTF,TGCGCCAGCAGACCCACGGACTATGGCTACACCTTC
.,14,.,TRBJ2-7,TRBV5-4,CASSGRDGSYEQYF,TGTGCCAGCAGCGGCCGGGACGGTTCCTACGAGCAGTACTTC
.,16,.,TRBJ2-1,TRBV13,CASSLGPAFSYNEQFF,TGTGCCAGCAGCTTAGGTCCGGCTTTCTCCTACAATGAGCAGTTCTTC
.,13,.,TRBJ2-7,TRBV27,CASSKGSSYEQYF,TGTGCCAGCAGTAAGGGGAGCTCCTACGAGCAGTACTTC
.,18,TRBD2,TRBJ2-7,TRBV14,CASSQDVVGLASSYEQYF,TGTGCCAGCAGCCAAGACGTGGTGGGACTAGCTTCCTCCTACGAGCAGTACTTC
once,16,TRBD2,TRBJ2-1,TRBV10-2,CASNPLSGSGVNEQFF,TGCGCCAGCAATCCCCTTAGCGGGAGTGGGGTCAATGAGCAGTTCTTC
.,14,TRBD2,TRBJ2-7,TRBV27,CASSLSREGLEQYF,TGTGCCAGCAGTTTATCGCGGGAGGGCCTCGAGCAGTACTTC
.,16,.,TRBJ2-7,TRBV6-1,CASSGWNPGAYYEQYF,TGTGCCAGCAGTGGGTGGAACCCCGGGGCCTACTACGAGCAGTACTTC
.,11,.,TRBJ2-1,TRBV20-1,CSATMGAEQFF,TGCAGTGCTACAATGGGAGCAGAGCAGTTCTTC
.,13,.,TRBJ2-1,TRBV9,CASGRGNYNEQFF,TGTGCCTCCGGACGGGGAAACTACAATGAGCAGTTCTTC
.,14,TRBD2,TRBJ2-1,TRBV13,CASSLGRENNEQFF,TGTGCCAGCAGCTTAGGGCGGGAGAACAATGAGCAGTTCTTC
.,17,TRBD2,TRBJ2-4,TRBV7-9,CASGGMKGGPSKNIQYF,TGTGCCAGCGGGGGAATGAAGGGAGGGCCATCCAAAAACATTCAGTACTTC
.,14,TRBD1,TRBJ1-1,TRBV5-1,CASSAGQGWTEAFF,TGCGCCAGCAGCGCGGGACAGGGATGGACTGAAGCTTTCTTT
few,15,TRBD1,TRBJ2-7,TRBV6-6,CASSQNDRALYEQYF,TGTGCCAGCAGTCAAAACGACAGGGCCCTCTACGAGCAGTACTTC
.,14,.,TRBJ2-2,TRBV10-3,CAISGKGDTGELFF,TGTGCCATTTCAGGGAAAGGCGACACCGGGGAGCTGTTTTTT